This entry features one TCR beta chain sequence. V lost 3 bases, J lost 5 bases, and 6 bases stayed unmatched. The germline V gene has CDR1 MNHNS and CDR2 SASEGT. The CDR3 totals 15 residues. This record belongs to a study of blood T cell repertoires in COVID-19. Study-wide context: Samples representing acute and convalescent COVID-19 were sourced from the United States, Italy and Spain. Nucleic acid was either cDNA or gDNA, and it came from T cells, B-cell-depleted T cells, or PBMCs.

In the authors' workflow: Amplification from reference gene primers served as the basis for estimated nucleated cell counts. Libraries were prepared by immunoSEQ multiplex PCR; TCRdb keeps only in-frame clonotypes and omits some of them. From that table come the V and J calls and clone size; the DNA was used to work out D and trimming. The sample carries hundreds of thousands of clones, 84% recorded once. The sequenced material came from peripheral blood. The V call is TRBV6-1, the J call TRBJ1-4; 7 nucleotides agree with TRBD1. This sequence was found in a man aged 30 to 45 with active or convalescent COVID-19. The CDR3, as DNA: TGTGCCAGCAGTGAGCCGGGACAGCTGAATGAAAAACTGTTTTTT. Residues: CASSEPGQLNEKLFF.